Given below is one TCR beta chain in context. Its antigen remains unidentified. This specimen belongs to a study of cytomegalovirus exposure and HLA in healthy donors. General study findings and limits: Cytomegalovirus status was reportedly diagnosed by the classifier with high sensitivity and specificity. Reportedly, TCR beta sequences accurately predicted HLA-A and HLA-B alleles in most subjects. Presence/absence analyses treated sequencing depth as roughly uniform across donors. Excluded: some indistinguishable V segments such as TRBV6-2 and TRBV6-3.

Primers: 60 Vbeta forward and 13 Jbeta reverse. Using immunoSEQ multiplex PCR, the repertoire was profiled, and TCRdb retains in-frame clones only, with some absent. This sample's table reports over 20,000 clones. The ends lost 2 bases at V and 4 bases at J; junction bases unmatched: 8. The CDR3 sequence is 15 residues long. In germline, CDR1 is MNHNS, CDR2 SASEGT. Sequenced: PBMCs. The clonotype was recovered from a man aged 55 to 69 in good health and CMV-seropositive. This chain joins TRBV6-1 and TRBJ2-7; the match to TRBD2 covers 7 bases. The CDR3 DNA is TGTGCCAGCAGTGAATCTGGCGGGAGTGGGTACGAGCAGTACTTC. Its protein is CASSESGGSGYEQYF.